Described below is a single T cell receptor beta chain sequence and its context. CDR3 length equals 14 residues. The ends lost 6 bases at V and 4 bases at J; junction bases unmatched: 3. The germline gives CDR1 ENHRY, CDR2 SYGVKD. The entry originates in a study of T cell responses to AZD1222 COVID-19 vaccine. The assay was immunoSEQ multiplex PCR, and TCRdb's table has in-frame clones only and misses some. Among tens of thousands of clones listed, 90% to 95% were seen once. Specimen: peripheral blood, collected on day 0 of AZD1222 vaccination. The chain links TRBV10-3 to TRBJ1-5; 10 bases align to TRBD1. This TCR derives from an adult in good health. In nucleotides, the CDR3 is TGTGCCATCAGCTCGGACAGGGGGAATCAGCCCCAGCATTTT. Translation gives CAISSDRGNQPQHF.